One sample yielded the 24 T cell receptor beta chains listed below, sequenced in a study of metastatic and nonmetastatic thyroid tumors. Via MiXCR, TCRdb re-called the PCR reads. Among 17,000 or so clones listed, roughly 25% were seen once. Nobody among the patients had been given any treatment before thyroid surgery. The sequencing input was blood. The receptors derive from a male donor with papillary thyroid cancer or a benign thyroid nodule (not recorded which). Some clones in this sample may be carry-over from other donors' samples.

The CDR3 DNA is TGTGCCAGCAGCCAAATTCCCAACCCGGGTGACGAGCAGTACTTC. Its protein is CASSQIPNPGDEQYF. The chain carries TRBV7-8 and TRBJ2-7, with D unclear. The CDR3 totals 15 residues. V was pared by 5 bases and J by 5 bases, with 19 bases between. Germline values: CDR1 SGHVS, CDR2 FQNEAQ.

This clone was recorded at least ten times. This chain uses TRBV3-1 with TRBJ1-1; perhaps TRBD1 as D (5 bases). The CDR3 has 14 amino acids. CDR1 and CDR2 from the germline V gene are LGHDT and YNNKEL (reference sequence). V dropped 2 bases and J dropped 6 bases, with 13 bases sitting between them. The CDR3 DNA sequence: TGTGCCAGCAGCCAACCCGGGGCGCCCGCTGAAGCTTTCTTT. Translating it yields CASSQPGAPAEAFF.

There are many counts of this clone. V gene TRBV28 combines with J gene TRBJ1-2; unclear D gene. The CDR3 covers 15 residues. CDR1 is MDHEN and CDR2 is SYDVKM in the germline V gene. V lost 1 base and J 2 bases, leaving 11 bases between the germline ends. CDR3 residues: CASSLFVSQNYGYTF. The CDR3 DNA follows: TGTGCCAGCAGTTTATTTGTGTCCCAGAACTATGGCTACACCTTC.

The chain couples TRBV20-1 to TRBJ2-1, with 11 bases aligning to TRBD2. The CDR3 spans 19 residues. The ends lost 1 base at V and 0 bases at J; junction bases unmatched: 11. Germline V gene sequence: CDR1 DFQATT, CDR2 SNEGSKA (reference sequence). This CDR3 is CSARVEFASGRSSYNEQFF. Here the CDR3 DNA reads TGCAGTGCTAGAGTGGAATTCGCTAGCGGGAGGAGCTCCTACAATGAGCAGTTCTTC.

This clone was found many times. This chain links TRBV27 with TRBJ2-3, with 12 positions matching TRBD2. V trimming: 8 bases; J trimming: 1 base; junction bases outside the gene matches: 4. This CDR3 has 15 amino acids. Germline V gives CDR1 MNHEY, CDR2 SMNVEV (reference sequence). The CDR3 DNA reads TGTGCCAGCGGGGCTAGCGGGAGGGGCACAGATACGCAGTATTTT. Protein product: CASGASGRGTDTQYF.

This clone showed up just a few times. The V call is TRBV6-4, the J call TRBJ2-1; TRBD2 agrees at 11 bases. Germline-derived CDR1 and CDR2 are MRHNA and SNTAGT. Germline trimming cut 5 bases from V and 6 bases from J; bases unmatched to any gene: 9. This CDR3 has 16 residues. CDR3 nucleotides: TGTGCCAGCAGTCCAACCGGGACTAGCGGCCCCAATGAGCAGTTCTTC. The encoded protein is CASSPTGTSGPNEQFF.

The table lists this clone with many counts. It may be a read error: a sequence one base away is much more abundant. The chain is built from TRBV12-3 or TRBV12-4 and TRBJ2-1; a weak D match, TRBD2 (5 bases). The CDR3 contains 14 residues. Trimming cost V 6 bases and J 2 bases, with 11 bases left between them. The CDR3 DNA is TGTGCCAGCAGGGGCACCGGGGCCTACAATGAGCAGTTCTTC. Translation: CASRGTGAYNEQFF.

DNA for the CDR3: TGCAGTGCTAGAGATCCCCGACATTCGAACACCGGGGAGCTGTTTTTT. Translated, it gives CSARDPRHSNTGELFF. The chain is built from TRBV20-1 and TRBJ2-2; D not certain. Germline CDR1 and CDR2: DFQATT and SNEGSKA (reference sequence). CDR3 length: 16 residues. V was trimmed by 0 bases and J by 0 bases, leaving 11 bases between them.

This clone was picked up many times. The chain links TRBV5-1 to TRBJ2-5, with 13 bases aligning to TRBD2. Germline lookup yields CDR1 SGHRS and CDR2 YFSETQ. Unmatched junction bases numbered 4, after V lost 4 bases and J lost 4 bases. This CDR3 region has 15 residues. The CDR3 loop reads CASSPGTSGAETQYF. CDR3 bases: TGCGCCAGCAGCCCTGGGACTAGCGGGGCAGAGACCCAGTACTTC.

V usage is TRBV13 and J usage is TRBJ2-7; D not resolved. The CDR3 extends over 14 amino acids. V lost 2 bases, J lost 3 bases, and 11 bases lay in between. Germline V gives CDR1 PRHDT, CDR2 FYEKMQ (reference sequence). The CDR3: CASSLQGSLYEQYF. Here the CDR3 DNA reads TGTGCCAGCAGCTTACAAGGCAGCCTCTACGAGCAGTACTTC. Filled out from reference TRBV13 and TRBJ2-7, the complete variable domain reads AAGVIQSPRHLIKEKRETATLKCYPIPRHDTVYWYQQGPGQDPQFLISFYEKMQSDKGSIPDRFSAQQFSDYHSELNMSSLELGDSALYFCASSLQGSLYEQYFGPGTRLTVT.

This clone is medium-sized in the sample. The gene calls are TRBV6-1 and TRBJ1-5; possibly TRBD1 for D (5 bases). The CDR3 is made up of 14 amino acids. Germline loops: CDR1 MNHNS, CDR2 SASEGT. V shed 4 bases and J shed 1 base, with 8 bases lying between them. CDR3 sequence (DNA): TGTGCCAGCAGTGCGGGACGCAGCAATCAGCCCCAGCATTTT. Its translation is CASSAGRSNQPQHF.

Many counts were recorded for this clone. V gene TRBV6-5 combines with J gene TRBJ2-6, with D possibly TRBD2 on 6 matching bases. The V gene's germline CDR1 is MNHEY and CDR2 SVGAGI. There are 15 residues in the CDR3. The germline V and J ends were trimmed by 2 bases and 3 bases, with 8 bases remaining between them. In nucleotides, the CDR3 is TGTGCCAGCAGTTACGGGGGAGGTGGGGCCAACGTCCTGACTTTC. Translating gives CASSYGGGGANVLTF.

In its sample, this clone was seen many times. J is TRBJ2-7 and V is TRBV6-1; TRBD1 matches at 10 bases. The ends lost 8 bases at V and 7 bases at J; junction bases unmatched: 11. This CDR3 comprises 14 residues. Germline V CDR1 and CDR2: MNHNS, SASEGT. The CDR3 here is CASLSGTGAGEQYF. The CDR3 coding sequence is TGTGCCAGCTTATCCGGGACAGGGGCGGGAGAGCAGTACTTC.

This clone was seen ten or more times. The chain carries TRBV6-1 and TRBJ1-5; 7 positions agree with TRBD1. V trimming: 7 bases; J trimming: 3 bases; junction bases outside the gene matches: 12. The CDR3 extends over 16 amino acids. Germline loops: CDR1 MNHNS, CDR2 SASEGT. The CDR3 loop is CASITGVKGNNQPQHF. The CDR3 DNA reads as TGTGCCAGCATTACAGGGGTAAAGGGAAACAATCAGCCCCAGCATTTT.

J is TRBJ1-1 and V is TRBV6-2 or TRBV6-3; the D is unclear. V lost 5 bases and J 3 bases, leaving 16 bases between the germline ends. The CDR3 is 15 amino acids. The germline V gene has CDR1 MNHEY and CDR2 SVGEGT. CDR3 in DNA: TGTGCCAGCAGTGTTTTACACCCGACCGACACTGAAGCTTTCTTT. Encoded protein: CASSVLHPTDTEAFF.

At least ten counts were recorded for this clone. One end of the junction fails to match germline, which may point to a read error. The CDR3 spells CASSLSGSQETQYF. CDR3 sequence (DNA): TGTGCTAGCAGCTTGTCAGGTAGCCAAGAGACCCAGTACTTC. V usage is TRBV7-7 and J usage is TRBJ2-5; D is unclear. Germline V gene lookup returns CDR1 SSHAT and CDR2 FNYEAQ (reference sequence). The CDR3 length is 14 residues.

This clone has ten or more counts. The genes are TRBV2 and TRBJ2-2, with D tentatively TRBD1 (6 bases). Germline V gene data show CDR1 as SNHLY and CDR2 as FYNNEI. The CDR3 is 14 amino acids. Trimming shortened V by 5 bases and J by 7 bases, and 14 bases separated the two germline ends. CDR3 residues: CASSFLGAHGELFF. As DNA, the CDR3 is TGTGCCAGCAGTTTCCTGGGGGCCCACGGGGAGCTGTTTTTT.

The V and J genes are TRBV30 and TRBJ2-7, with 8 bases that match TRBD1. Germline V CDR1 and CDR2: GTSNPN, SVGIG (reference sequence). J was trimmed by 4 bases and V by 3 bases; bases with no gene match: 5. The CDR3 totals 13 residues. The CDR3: CAWRTGVLYEQYF. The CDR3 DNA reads TGTGCCTGGAGGACAGGGGTGTTGTACGAGCAGTACTTC.

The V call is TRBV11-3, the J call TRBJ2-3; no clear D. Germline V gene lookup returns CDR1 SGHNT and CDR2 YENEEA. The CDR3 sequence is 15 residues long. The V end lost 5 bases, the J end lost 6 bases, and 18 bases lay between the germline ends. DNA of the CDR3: TGTGCCAGCAGCCCTAAGGTCGTGAGTGGGGATACGCAGTATTTT. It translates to CASSPKVVSGDTQYF.

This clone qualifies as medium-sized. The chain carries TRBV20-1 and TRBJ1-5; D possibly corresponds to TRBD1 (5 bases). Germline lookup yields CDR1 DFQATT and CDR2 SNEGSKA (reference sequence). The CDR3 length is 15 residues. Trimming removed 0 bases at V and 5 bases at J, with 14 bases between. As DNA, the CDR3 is TGCAGTGCTAGAGATGGAGGGGCTGGGGATCAGCCCCAGCATTTT. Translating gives CSARDGGAGDQPQHF.

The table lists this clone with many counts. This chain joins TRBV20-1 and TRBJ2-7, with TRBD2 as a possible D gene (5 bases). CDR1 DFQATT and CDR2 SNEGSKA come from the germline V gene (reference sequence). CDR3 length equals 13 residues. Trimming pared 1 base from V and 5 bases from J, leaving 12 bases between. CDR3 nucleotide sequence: TGCAGTGCTAGAGGGCCCGAGGGTGACGAGCAGTACTTC. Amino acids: CSARGPEGDEQYF.

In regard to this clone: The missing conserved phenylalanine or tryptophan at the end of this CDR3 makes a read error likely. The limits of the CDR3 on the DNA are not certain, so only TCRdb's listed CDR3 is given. CDR3 loop: CASSQATENIGYTFGS. The V and J genes are TRBV7-2 and TRBJ2-5. The CDR3 comprises 16 residues, both ends counted. CDR1 is SGHTA and CDR2 is FQGNSA in the germline V gene.

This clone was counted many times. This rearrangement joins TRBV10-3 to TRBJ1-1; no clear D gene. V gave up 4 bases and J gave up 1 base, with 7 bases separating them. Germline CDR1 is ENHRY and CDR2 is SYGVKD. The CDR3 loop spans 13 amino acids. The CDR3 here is CAISAAENTEAFF. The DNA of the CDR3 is TGTGCCATCAGTGCCGCAGAGAACACTGAAGCTTTCTTT.

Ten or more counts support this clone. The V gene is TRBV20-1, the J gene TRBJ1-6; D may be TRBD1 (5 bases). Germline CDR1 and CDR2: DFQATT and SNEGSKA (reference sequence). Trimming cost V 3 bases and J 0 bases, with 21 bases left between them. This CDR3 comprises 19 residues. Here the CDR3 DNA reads TGCAGTGCTAGTCGTCCACTCACCGGGACTAGCTCCTATAATTCACCCCTCCACTTT. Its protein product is CSASRPLTGTSSYNSPLHF.